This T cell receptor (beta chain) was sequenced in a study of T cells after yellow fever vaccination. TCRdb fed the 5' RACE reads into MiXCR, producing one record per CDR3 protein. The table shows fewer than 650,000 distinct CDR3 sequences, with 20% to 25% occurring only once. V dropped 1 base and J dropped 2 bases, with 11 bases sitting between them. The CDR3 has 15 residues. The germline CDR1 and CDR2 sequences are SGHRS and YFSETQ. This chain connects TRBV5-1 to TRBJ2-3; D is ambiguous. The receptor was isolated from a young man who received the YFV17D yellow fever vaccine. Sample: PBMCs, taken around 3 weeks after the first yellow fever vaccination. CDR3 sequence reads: CASSLIPDSTDTQYF. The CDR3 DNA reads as TGCGCCAGCAGCTTGATCCCAGACTCCACAGATACGCAGTATTTT.